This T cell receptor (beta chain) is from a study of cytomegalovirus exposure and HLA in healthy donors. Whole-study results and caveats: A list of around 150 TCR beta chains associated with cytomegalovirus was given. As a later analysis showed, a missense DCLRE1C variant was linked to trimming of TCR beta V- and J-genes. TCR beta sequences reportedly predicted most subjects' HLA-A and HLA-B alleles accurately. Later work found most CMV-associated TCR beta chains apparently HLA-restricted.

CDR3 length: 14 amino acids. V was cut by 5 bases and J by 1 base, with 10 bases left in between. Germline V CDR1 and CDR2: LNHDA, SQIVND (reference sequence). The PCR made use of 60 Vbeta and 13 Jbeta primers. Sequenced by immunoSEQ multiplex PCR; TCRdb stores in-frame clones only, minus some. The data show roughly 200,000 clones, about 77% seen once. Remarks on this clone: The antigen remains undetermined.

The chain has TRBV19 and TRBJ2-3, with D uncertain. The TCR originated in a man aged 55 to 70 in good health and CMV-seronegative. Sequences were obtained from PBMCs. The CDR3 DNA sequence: TGTGCCAGTAGTCCCGCGGCGGGCACAGATACGCAGTATTTT. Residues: CASSPAAGTDTQYF.